These 4 T cell receptor beta chains were all obtained from the same sample, sequenced in a study of regulatory T cells in long-lasting Graves disease. As to time point: newly diagnosed GD, antithyroid drugs for less than 3 months. PBMC RNA served as the TCR library source. CDR3-region Arm-PCR and iRepertoire HTBI primers produced the TCR beta libraries. TCRdb processed the multiplex PCR reads anew with MiXCR; each CDR3 protein has one entry. Of more than 450,000 distinct CDR3 sequences in the sample, 15% to 20% are singletons; the top ten hold 10% to 15%. The data were also submitted as part of a second study, on T cells in Graves' hyperthyroidism and ophthalmopathy.

The sequencing used peripheral blood mononuclear cells (PBMCs), collected at new diagnosis, from a patient treated with antithyroid drugs. The receptors originated from a man aged 35-49 years with Graves disease.

Concerning this clonotype: This may be a read error, as it is one base from a much larger clone. This rearrangement joins TRBV6-1 to TRBJ2-7; the D gene is possibly TRBD1 (5 bases). Between the trimmed V and J ends, which lost 5 bases and 4 bases, there was a span of 18 bases. This CDR3 has 15 amino acids. From germline, CDR1 is MNHNS and CDR2 SASEGT. CDR3 protein: CASSKGATALYEQYF. In DNA, the CDR3 is TGTGCCAGCAGTAAAGGGGCCACAGCCCTATACGAGCAGTACTTC.

In its sample, this clonotype was seen many times. The chain combines TRBV3-1 with TRBJ1-2; D gene unclear. Germline CDR1 reads LGHDT; CDR2 reads YNNKEL (reference sequence). Trimming shortened V by 6 bases and J by 8 bases, and 16 bases separated the two germline ends. CDR3 size: 13 residues. Written as DNA, the CDR3 is TGTGCCAGCAGATCGCCGACTGGGAGGGGCTACACCTTC. It translates to CASRSPTGRGYTF. Based on the CDR3 plus reference TRBV3-1 and TRBJ1-2, the full variable domain is DTAVSQTPKYLVTQMGNDKSIKCEQNLGHDTMYWYKQDSKKFLKIMFSYNNKELIINETVPNRFSPKSPDKAHLNLHINSLELGDSAVYFCASRSPTGRGYTFGSGTRLTVV.

At least ten counts were recorded for this clonotype. The genes are TRBV5-1 and TRBJ2-5; TRBD1 aligns across 10 bases. The CDR3 has 14 amino acids. Germline CDR1 SGHRS, CDR2 YFSETQ. With V trimmed by 3 bases and J by 5 bases, 4 bases remained unmatched. The CDR3 spells CASSWDRGAETQYF. As DNA, the CDR3 is TGCGCCAGCAGCTGGGACAGGGGTGCTGAGACCCAGTACTTC.

In this sample, this clonotype turned up many times. This chain connects TRBV20-1 to TRBJ2-5; TRBD1 or TRBD2 may be the D gene (6 bases each). Germline-derived CDR1 and CDR2 are DFQATT and SNEGSKA (reference sequence). The CDR3 consists of 13 residues. V lost 8 bases and J lost 5, with 18 bases in between. The CDR3 loop is CSHYPRGEETQYF. In DNA form, the CDR3 reads TGCAGTCACTACCCAAGGGGGGAGGAGACCCAGTACTTC.